Given below is one TCR beta chain in context. V was pared by 7 bases and J by 3 bases, with 10 bases of the junction left unmatched. The CDR3 sequence is 15 residues long. CDR1 GTSNPN and CDR2 SVGIG come from the germline V gene (reference sequence). This table comes from immunoSEQ multiplex PCR, and its TCRdb copy is limited to in-frame clones, with some not included. The sample contains around 290,000 clones, less than 90% of which appear only once. This entry belongs to a study of blood T cell repertoires in COVID-19. Sequencing was done on a sample of peripheral blood. The TCR sequence derives from a woman between 65 and 79 years old with COVID-19, enrolled during active disease. This sequence joins TRBV30 and TRBJ2-3; TRBD1 agrees at 10 bases. In DNA form, the CDR3 reads TGTGCCTCTATCCCGGACAGGGGGGGGACAGATACGCAGTATTTT. Its translation is CASIPDRGGTDTQYF.